The source of this TCR beta chain is a study of esophageal squamous cell carcinoma under preoperative chemotherapy. TCRdb reanalysed the PCR reads using MiXCR and keeps one entry per CDR3 protein. The profile covers more than 9,500 distinct CDR3 sequences, with around 50% appearing a single time and 16% taken by the ten largest. Time point given: before preoperative PTX-NDP chemotherapy. The specimen was obtained from a patient given preoperative chemotherapy. This receptor was obtained from a human donor with esophageal squamous cell carcinoma. The donor label of this sample is uncertain.

The CDR3 spells CASSEDAGTGGDEQYF. The CDR3 DNA reads as TGTGCCAGCAGTGAAGACGCAGGGACAGGGGGCGACGAGCAGTACTTC. The V and J genes are TRBV6-1 and TRBJ2-4; 12 nucleotides line up with TRBD1. The DNA matches TRBJ2-7 better at its end, which makes the J call doubtful. This CDR3 is built from 16 residues. Per the germline V gene, CDR1 is MNHNS and CDR2 is SASEGT.